This T cell receptor beta chain was found in a study of identical twins (dated by TCRdb to about 2016). With respect to the entire study: The study deep-sequenced TCR alpha and beta repertoires from monozygotic twins, unrelated adults of various ages and cord blood to test whether fetal clonotypes persist. Replicate twin experiments were performed at different times using different library preparation protocols to rule out contamination. Broad study findings and their caveats: Out-of-frame TCR alpha sequences shared between twins showed an excess of low generation-probability sequences compared with coincidental sharing between unrelated individuals. Excess twin sharing in beta out-of-frame sequences was weaker because fewer shared sequences lowered the signal-to-noise ratio. Recombination models systematically underestimated out-of-frame TCR alpha sharing in monozygotic twins but agreed with sharing between unrelated individuals. Zero-insertion analyses could be partly confounded by invariant T cells such as MAIT and iNKT, though diverse VJ usage argued against such confounding for most clonotypes. Because the same donors could not be followed over many years, the conclusions depended on cross-sectional statistical analysis. Fewer insertions were carried by abundant cord blood beta clonotypes, a similar but weaker trend appeared in young adult naive repertoires, and no such trend appeared in memory repertoires.

A note on this clonotype: What this receptor recognizes is not known. Base qualities are not provided; no much larger clone lies one nucleotide away.

Only healthy Caucasian donors were included. Three pairs of female monozygotic twins, all aged roughly 18 to 30 years, were included in the twin cohort. Positive isolation kits from Invitrogen were used to isolate CD4+ and CD8+ T cell populations. Libraries came from 5' RACE. Reads for this sample came from an Illumina HiSeq 2000. A universal primer binding site was introduced by template switching, and a unique molecular identifier was present in the final cDNA, enabling accurate counting of TCR cDNA molecules. First-strand cDNA for TCR alpha and beta chains was synthesized from specific primers in the conserved constant-segment region. To control for contamination, every cDNA library was double barcoded, receiving both a SMART-Mk sample barcode and Illumina barcodes. TruSeq adapter sequences along with Illumina sample barcodes were introduced in two successive PCR steps. The TCR alpha and beta cDNA libraries were sequenced on the Illumina HiSeq platform using custom primers. The paper's processing steps were these. Raw reads were processed with MiGEC to extract unique molecular identifiers, and MiXCR was used to determine CDR3 positions. For each individual, recombination models were inferred using an EM algorithm with the repgenHMM and IGoR tools. Shared clonotypes were analyzed with the tcR package in R, and sharing was normalized by the product of cloneset sizes. Out-of-frame nonproductive sequences were analyzed to study raw recombination free of thymic and clonal selection effects. TCRdb itself trimmed the public reads at Q25 with fastp, ran MiXCR and retained productive beta chains. Records with the same CDR3 protein are collapsed into one entry carrying the most frequent genes and DNA. TCRdb, rather than the study authors, made the V and J calls. This sample holds more than 400,000 distinct CDR3 sequences; roughly 15% were observed only once. The ten most abundant clones make up 0.44% of the sample.

The same sample was also studied in work on yellow fever vaccine responses in identical twins. Per the second study: According to the authors, in identical twins the way T cells responded to vaccination appeared partly convergent and partly personalized. In identical twins, the study followed T cell clones that responded to the vaccine with precision.

This receptor was obtained from a woman younger than 35 in good health. The sequencing sample was made of CD4+ T cells sorted from blood.

The DNA sequence is given as TGCAGCGTCAATCTACAGGGCTCTGGGGCCAACGTCCTGACTTTC. Its translation reads: CSVNLQGSGANVLTF. The rearrangement joined TRBV29-1 to TRBJ2-6; a weak D assignment points to TRBD1 (6 bases agree). CDR1 and CDR2 (SQVTM, ANQGSEA) derive from the germline V gene. V is pared back by 6 bases and J by 0 bases, with 12 bases lying between the germline termini. From its cysteine to its phenylalanine, the CDR3 spans 15 amino acids. Kept here is only the CDR3 DNA, which spans 45 bases and is read in frame from base 1.